The 14 T cell receptor beta chains reported below all come from one sample, sequenced in a study of cytomegalovirus exposure and HLA in healthy donors. The primer mix had 60 Vbeta and 13 Jbeta primers. Libraries were prepared by immunoSEQ multiplex PCR; TCRdb keeps only in-frame clonotypes and omits some of them. Of 130,000 or so clones listed, about four fifths are singletons. The sequenced material came from PBMCs. These receptors all come from a woman aged 40 to 55 in good health and CMV-seronegative.

The chain couples TRBV5-1 to TRBJ2-7, with D possibly matching TRBD1 (5 bases). The CDR3 covers 14 residues. V was shortened by 0 bases and J by 5 bases, with 12 bases between the two germline ends. In germline, CDR1 is SGHRS, CDR2 YFSETQ. The CDR3 sequence is CASSLAGAGNEQYF. CDR3 nucleotides: TGCGCCAGCAGCTTGGCTGGGGCTGGGAACGAGCAGTACTTC.

This chain uses TRBV7-9 with TRBJ2-7, with 11 bases fitting TRBD2. Germline V gene lookup returns CDR1 SEHNR and CDR2 FQNEAQ (reference sequence). The CDR3 sequence is 15 residues long. With 5 bases clipped from V and 2 bases from J, the junction kept 5 bases outside the gene matches. CDR3 bases: TGTGCCAGCAGCCTGGGGACTAGCGGCACCTACGAGCAGTACTTC. This encodes CASSLGTSGTYEQYF.

For the CDR3, the DNA is TGCGCCAGCAGCATCGGGACAGGAGGATCCACTGAAGCTTTCTTT. Its translation: CASSIGTGGSTEAFF. V usage is TRBV5-1 and J usage is TRBJ1-1; 8 bases fit TRBD1. There are 15 residues in the CDR3. Germline loops: CDR1 SGHRS, CDR2 YFSETQ. Trimming removed 4 bases from V and 4 bases from J; junction bases left unmatched: 9. Looking up the rest from reference TRBV5-1 and TRBJ1-1 gives the full variable domain: KAGVTQTPRYLIKTRGQQVTLSCSPISGHRSVSWYQQTPGQGLQFLFEYFSETQRNKGNFPGRFSGRQFSNSRSEMNVSTLELGDSALYLCASSIGTGGSTEAFFGQGTRLTVV.

V gene TRBV5-1 combines with J gene TRBJ1-2; 8 bases fit TRBD1. CDR1 SGHRS and CDR2 YFSETQ come from the germline V gene. This CDR3 contains 13 residues. Trimming at V came to 4 bases and at J to 8 bases, leaving 7 bases not matched to a gene. CDR3 sequence reads: CASSPGGWDGYTF. The DNA of the CDR3 is TGCGCCAGCAGCCCAGGGGGCTGGGACGGCTACACCTTC.

The chain employs TRBV5-4 and TRBJ2-3; the D is unclear. V lost 4 bases to trimming and J lost 1 base, with 7 bases between them. The CDR3 has 13 residues. Germline CDR1 is SGHNT and CDR2 is YYREEE (reference sequence). The CDR3 sequence: CASSPGRTDTQYF. DNA of the CDR3: TGTGCCAGCAGCCCCGGTCGCACAGATACGCAGTATTTT.

CDR3 nucleotide sequence: TGCGCCAGCAGCCAGGGACTAGGGCGGAGCTATGGCTACACCTTC. It encodes CASSQGLGRSYGYTF. This chain connects TRBV4-1 to TRBJ1-2, with D possibly being TRBD1 (5 bases). Germline loops: CDR1 MGHRA, CDR2 YSYEKL. V lost 3 bases, J lost 4 bases, and 15 bases lay in between. This CDR3 has 15 amino acids.

The chain joins TRBV2 to TRBJ1-5; D not certain. Germline CDR1 reads SNHLY; CDR2 reads FYNNEI. V was clipped by 7 bases and J by 2 bases, with 9 bases between them. CDR3 length: 13 residues. CDR3 in DNA: TGTGCCAGCAAGGAGGGCCGCAATCAGCCCCAGCATTTT. Translating it yields CASKEGRNQPQHF.

The chain has TRBV5-8 and TRBJ1-1; TRBD1 matches at 7 bases. J gave up 5 bases and V 3 bases, and 7 bases lay outside the gene matches. This CDR3 is built from 14 residues. Germline V gene data show CDR1 as SGHTS and CDR2 as YDEGEE. CDR3 coding DNA: TGTGCCAGCAGCTACAGACAGGGTACAACTGAAGCTTTCTTT. Protein sequence: CASSYRQGTTEAFF.

The rearrangement joins TRBV19 to TRBJ1-5; D is undetermined. The CDR3 contains 13 residues. With 10 bases removed from V and 0 bases from J, the gap between germline ends came to 10 bases. Germline V gene data show CDR1 as LNHDA and CDR2 as SQIVND (reference sequence). In nucleotides, the CDR3 is TGTGCCACGAGGACTGTTAGCAATCAGCCCCAGCATTTT. This sequence encodes CATRTVSNQPQHF.

The chain recombines TRBV5-1 with TRBJ2-7; D is possibly TRBD1 (6 bases). Germline CDR1 is SGHRS and CDR2 is YFSETQ. There are 16 residues in the CDR3. Trimming cost V 0 bases and J 1 base, with 14 bases left between them. The CDR3 DNA is TGCGCCAGCAGCTTGGCCTTGTCAGGGGAATCCTACGAGCAGTACTTC. It specifies CASSLALSGESYEQYF.

The rearrangement links TRBV4-3 to TRBJ2-5, with TRBD2 matching 11 bases. The J call may be wrong; the DNA end is better matched by TRBJ2-7. Germline V gene sequence: CDR1 LGHNA, CDR2 YSLEER. The CDR3 extends over 16 amino acids. Written as DNA, the CDR3 is TGCGCCAGCAGCCAGCACACTAGCGGGGGTTCCTACGAGCAGTACTTC. Amino acids: CASSQHTSGGSYEQYF.

This chain connects TRBV4-1 to TRBJ1-2, with D possibly matching TRBD1 (5 bases). The germline V gene encodes CDR1 MGHRA and CDR2 YSYEKL. Trimming pared 0 bases from V and 0 bases from J, leaving 17 bases between. The CDR3 loop spans 18 amino acids. CDR3 amino acids: CASSQDFVRVATNYGYTF. In DNA form, the CDR3 reads TGCGCCAGCAGCCAAGATTTCGTCAGGGTGGCGACTAACTATGGCTACACCTTC.

This chain links TRBV19 with TRBJ1-4, with D possibly TRBD1 on 5 matching bases. The CDR3 runs 15 residues. Germline loops: CDR1 LNHDA, CDR2 SQIVND (reference sequence). V gave up 6 bases and J gave up 8 bases, with 19 bases separating them. CDR3 nucleotides: TGTGCCAGTAGCACTCCGACGGGGGGGTTGGAAAAACTGTTTTTT. Translated, it gives CASSTPTGGLEKLFF.

There are a few counts of this clone. The V and J genes are TRBV2 and TRBJ1-5; 7 bases line up with TRBD1. Losses at the gene ends were 2 bases for V and 5 bases for J; bases not matched to a gene: 3. The germline V gene encodes CDR1 SNHLY and CDR2 FYNNEI. The CDR3 consists of 14 residues. The CDR3 spells CASSERDSYQPQHF. In DNA form, the CDR3 reads TGTGCCAGCAGTGAAAGGGACAGCTATCAGCCCCAGCATTTT. The full variable domain, rest sourced from reference TRBV2 and TRBJ1-5, is EPEVTQTPSHQVTQMGQEVILRCVPISNHLYFYWYRQILGQKVEFLVSFYNNEISEKSEIFDDQFSVERPDGSNFTLKIRSTKLEDSAMYFCASSERDSYQPQHFGDGTRLSIL.